This note documents a single T cell receptor beta chain sequence. Antigen: not known. Just one base apart from a much larger clone, this may be a read error. This sample is drawn from a study of blood T cells in healthy people across ages. Study-wide results and limits: Roughly linear declines in TCR beta diversity per million T cells occurred with age.

The CDR3 extends over 17 amino acids. CDR1 and CDR2 (germline): DFQATT, SNEGSKA (reference sequence). Donors gave around 10 milliliters of peripheral blood apiece. A second PCR of 7 to 11 cycles used a sample-barcoded 5' primer and a J-beta primer mix. TCRdb re-called the 5' RACE reads through MiXCR, storing one row per CDR3 protein. This table holds 600,000 to 800,000 distinct CDR3 sequences, approximately 52% found once. V usage is TRBV20-1 and J usage is TRBJ2-3, with TRBD2 matching 13 bases. Sequences were obtained from blood. This clonotype was obtained from a woman aged 80 or over in good health. CDR3 nucleotide sequence: TGCAGTGCTAGAAAGACTAGCGGGGGGCGCGGCACAGGTACGCAGTATTTT. Translation gives CSARKTSGGRGTGTQYF.